This T cell receptor (beta chain) is drawn from a study of T-cell memory formation after mild COVID-19. This clonotype was seen many times. TCRdb re-called the 5' RACE reads through MiXCR, storing one row per CDR3 protein. The sample comprises approximately 150,000 distinct CDR3 sequences, 6% to 7% of which are singletons, and around 1.9% rests with the top ten. The germline CDR1 and CDR2 sequences are SQVTM and ANQGSEA. The CDR3 runs to 14 residues. V was pared by 4 bases and J by 0 bases, with 9 bases between. This TCR was recovered from an adult woman who had mild COVID-19 (a few samples of this study predate the infection). Cell type and time point are not known. Source material: PBMCs or a T cell subset sorted from them (not recorded which). The J gene is TRBJ2-2, the V gene TRBV29-1; no clear D. CDR3 in amino acids: CSVGTGTNTGELFF. The CDR3 DNA follows: TGCAGCGTTGGGACCGGAACGAACACCGGGGAGCTGTTTTTT.